This is a list of T cell receptor beta chains from one sample in a study of OX40 agonist ivuxolimab in advanced cancers. This table comes from immunoSEQ multiplex PCR, and its TCRdb copy is limited to in-frame clones, with some not included. The sample consists of approximately 70,000 clones, 85% of them appearing once. This sample comprised CD4+ or CD8+ T cells sorted from blood, obtained in a trial of the OX40 agonist ivuxolimab. These TCRs come from an adult with an advanced solid tumor such as melanoma, head and neck, liver or kidney cancer. Each CDR3 is given with its conserved first and last residue. Fields, in order: V gene, D gene, J gene, clone size, CDR3 protein. D genes are given only for firm matches. Size tells how often a clone was seen (once, few, many) or the class of an expanded clone, and some rows leave it out.

TRBV6-5	TRBD1	TRBJ2-2	-	CASKGQMNTGELFF
TRBV28	-	TRBJ2-1	-	CASSPPGRWGYNEQFF
TRBV5-5	TRBD2	TRBJ2-3	-	CASSPGTTSTDTQYF
TRBV7-6	TRBD2	TRBJ2-1	-	CASSTRDYGEQFF
TRBV2	-	TRBJ1-6	-	CASRVRGNSPLHF
TRBV5-1	-	TRBJ1-1	-	CASSSRAGNTEAFF
TRBV19	TRBD1	TRBJ1-2	-	CASRDRGRSHGYTF
TRBV14	TRBD1	TRBJ2-1	-	CASSRLRGRNEQFF
TRBV7-2	TRBD2	TRBJ2-7	-	CASSPRTSGRPPFEEQYF
TRBV5-5	TRBD1	TRBJ1-4	-	CASSSSPGQGSLREKLFF
TRBV5-4	-	TRBJ1-2	-	CASSRPLDGYTF
TRBV19	-	TRBJ2-7	-	CASSIEGGKGEQYF
TRBV7-2	TRBD1	TRBJ1-6	-	CASSSGQGGNSPLHF
TRBV10-3	TRBD1	TRBJ2-2	-	CASQPGQGVTGELFF
TRBV6-1	TRBD1	TRBJ1-4	-	CASSRGTALNEKLFF
TRBV11-1	-	TRBJ1-6	-	CASSFPGATSPLHF
TRBV6-6	-	TRBJ2-3	-	CASSTRRDTQYF
TRBV11-1	-	TRBJ2-5	-	CASSLVLAGETQYF
TRBV7-9	-	TRBJ1-2	few	CASSPSNGGYTF
TRBV7-2	-	TRBJ1-1	-	CASSLAAGNTEAFF
TRBV7-9	TRBD1	TRBJ2-5	-	CASSTGAETQYF
TRBV7-6	-	TRBJ2-7	-	CASSLSLADEQYF
TRBV7-2	-	TRBJ1-4	few	CASSSEQGSYEKLFF
TRBV7-2	TRBD2	TRBJ2-1	-	CASSPSGGAGNEQFF
TRBV7-2	-	TRBJ2-1	-	CASSLAQRGNEQFF
TRBV5-8	-	TRBJ1-3	-	CASSLRRGRGNTIYF
TRBV29-1	-	TRBJ1-1	-	CSVGGVAGTGLNTEAFF
TRBV5-8	TRBD1	TRBJ1-4	-	CASSSGTGNGYEKLFF
TRBV18	-	-	-	CASSPERVYIYEQYF
TRBV6-5	-	TRBJ2-7	-	CASSYSVKQGYEQYF
TRBV6-5	TRBD2	TRBJ2-7	-	CASSYSRDPGGYEQYF
TRBV4-1	TRBD1	TRBJ1-5	-	CASSPGRTGNRQPQHF
TRBV11-2	-	TRBJ2-7	few	CASSLIKGKNYEQYF
TRBV6-5	TRBD2	TRBJ2-2	few	CASKIAGGNTGELFF
TRBV28	-	TRBJ1-6	-	CASTQQGAYNSPLHF
TRBV6-5	-	TRBJ1-3	-	CASSSYNWAGNTIYF
TRBV6-5	-	TRBJ1-1	once	CASSYSNTVPGAEAFF
TRBV28	-	TRBJ1-3	-	CASTPGTLSGNTIYF
TRBV30	-	TRBJ1-5	-	CAWSVMSRNQPQHF
TRBV2	TRBD1	TRBJ2-1	-	CASREDRSSYNEQFF
TRBV19	TRBD1	TRBJ1-6	-	CASSVLRTGGAQQSRDSPLHF
TRBV5-5	-	TRBJ1-1	-	CASNLGLGTEAFF
TRBV2	-	TRBJ1-4	-	CASSGEKLFF
TRBV21-1	-	TRBJ2-6	-	CASSKGAAAVLTF
TRBV7-3	-	TRBJ2-5	-	CASSPRAGRSETQYF
TRBV11-2	-	TRBJ2-1	-	CASTDVGHNEQFF
TRBV15	-	TRBJ1-1	-	CATSREAQGGTEAFF
TRBV30	-	TRBJ2-7	-	CAWSRPGTYEQYF
TRBV11-1	-	TRBJ2-7	-	CASSPSSYEQYF
TRBV7-2	-	TRBJ2-4	-	CASSPAGARVRIQYF
TRBV11-2	TRBD1	TRBJ2-7	-	CASSSDRVSYEQYF
TRBV7-6	TRBD1	TRBJ2-7	-	CASRGPGQGGEQYF
TRBV5-1	-	TRBJ1-4	-	CASSWDTNEKLFF
TRBV30	TRBD1	TRBJ2-7	-	CAWSVRDRGGEQYF